A single sample is the source of the 7 T cell receptor beta chains below, sequenced in a study of neurological immune-mediated disorders. MiXCR was run by TCRdb on the 5' RACE reads, yielding one entry per CDR3 protein. The sample has over 65,000 distinct CDR3 sequences, roughly 9.5% seen once; the top ten hold about 1.7%. The sequenced sample consisted of PBMCs. The receptors were gathered from a man aged 45 to 65 in good health.

This clonotype has ten or more counts. V usage is TRBV5-1 and J usage is TRBJ2-7; D might be TRBD2 (7 bases). Trimming stripped 0 bases from V and 2 bases from J, with 12 bases between. CDR1 and CDR2 (germline): SGHRS, YFSETQ. The CDR3 loop spans 15 amino acids. The CDR3 DNA reads as TGCGCCAGCAGCTTGGAAGGGGGGGATCCCTACGAGCAGTACTTC. Its protein is CASSLEGGDPYEQYF. The entire variable domain, with the rest obtained from reference TRBV5-1 and TRBJ2-7, is as follows: KAGVTQTPRYLIKTRGQQVTLSCSPISGHRSVSWYQQTPGQGLQFLFEYFSETQRNKGNFPGRFSGRQFSNSRSEMNVSTLELGDSALYLCASSLEGGDPYEQYFGPGTRLTVT.

This clonotype has ten or more counts. The chain is built from TRBV5-6 and TRBJ2-7; 8 bases match TRBD1. This CDR3 contains 14 residues. The junction had 5 bases not matched to a gene; V was cut back by 4 bases and J by 2 bases. Germline-derived CDR1 and CDR2 are SGHDT and YYEEEE. CDR3 residues: CASSPGQVAYEQYF. As DNA, the CDR3 is TGTGCCAGCAGCCCGGGACAGGTCGCCTACGAGCAGTACTTC.

This clonotype came up many times. The chain links TRBV20-1 to TRBJ1-5; 8 bases fit TRBD1. J was trimmed by 1 base and V by 3 bases; bases with no gene match: 5. From germline, CDR1 is DFQATT and CDR2 SNEGSKA (reference sequence). The CDR3 is made up of 15 amino acids. The CDR3 coding sequence is TGCAGTGCTAGTACAGGGGGAGGAAGCAATCAGCCCCAGCATTTT. The encoded protein is CSASTGGGSNQPQHF.

This clonotype was detected ten times or more. The chain couples TRBV5-1 to TRBJ2-1; 8 nucleotides line up with TRBD1. Germline V gene sequence: CDR1 SGHRS, CDR2 YFSETQ. CDR3 size: 15 residues. The trim removed 1 base at V and 5 bases at J, leaving 5 bases unmatched. The CDR3 loop reads CASSLSPGQDNEQFF. The CDR3 region has the DNA TGCGCCAGCAGCTTGTCCCCGGGACAGGACAATGAGCAGTTCTTC.

This clonotype was seen just once. A much more abundant neighbour one base away suggests this may be a read error. CDR3 region: CASSLTEAEEKVFF. The CDR3 DNA sequence: TGTGCCAGCAGCTTAACGGAGGCTGAGGAAAAAGTGTTTTTT. This chain uses TRBV7-9 with TRBJ1-4; no firm D call. This CDR3 has 14 residues. The germline gives CDR1 SEHNR, CDR2 FQNEAQ (reference sequence).

Notes on this clonotype: Just one base apart from a much larger clone, this may be a read error. This sequence joins TRBV5-5 and TRBJ1-5, with D perhaps matching TRBD1 (5 bases). Trimming took off 4 bases at V and 1 base at J, with 12 bases between the two ends. Germline loops: CDR1 SGHKS, CDR2 YYEKEE (reference sequence). The CDR3 has 15 amino acids. CDR3 protein: CASSRVQDSNQPQHF. CDR3 DNA sequence: TGTGCCAGCAGCCGGGTACAGGACAGCAATCAGCCCCAGCATTTT. The full variable domain, its missing parts supplied by reference TRBV5-5 and TRBJ1-5, is DAGVTQSPTHLIKTRGQQVTLRCSPISGHKSVSWYQQVLGQGPQFIFQYYEKEERGRGNFPDRFSARQFPNYSSELNVNALLLGDSALYLCASSRVQDSNQPQHFGDGTRLSIL.

This clonotype has a count of ten or more. The rearrangement uses TRBV29-1 and TRBJ1-4; D uncertain. CDR3 length: 13 amino acids. The germline V and J ends were trimmed by 7 bases and 0 bases, with 9 bases remaining between them. In germline, CDR1 is SQVTM, CDR2 ANQGSEA. CDR3 region: CSGRDATNEKLFF. As DNA, the CDR3 is TGCAGCGGTCGAGATGCAACTAATGAAAAACTGTTTTTT.